This T cell receptor (beta chain) was captured by sequencing in a study of blood T cell repertoires in COVID-19 (TCRdb year 2020). Regarding the complete study: Collaborator samples came from the United States, Italy and Spain and covered acute and convalescent phases of COVID-19. Where HLA class I and class II types were available, the types were taken from metadata supplied by the sample provider, not from assay-based typing. Subjects who had been exposed to COVID-19, were actively infected with it, or had recovered from it provided the deeply sampled blood TCRbeta repertoires that made up the dataset. The samples were drawn from the first 160 participants of the ongoing ImmuneRACE study and from 950 to 1,500 subjects provided by 6 global collaborators. The prospective study material was composed of cDNA or gDNA derived from T cells, B-cell-depleted T cells, or PBMCs. The sample metadata nearly always contained a de-identified subject ID, COVID-19 status, age in years and sex. The repertoires were made available in a free public database intended to serve as a resource for research on the immune response to SARS-CoV-2.

Points the paper makes about the study in general: Clinical and demographic metadata were provided uncurated, with the amount varying by source and participant.

The CDR3, from cysteine to phenylalanine, totals 15 residues. The CDR3 DNA has 45 bases and is translated from base 1. V was cut back by 1 base and J by 0 bases, leaving a gap of 7 bases between them. The germline V gene (reference sequence) sets CDR1 to LNHDA and CDR2 to SQIVND. Whole blood was collected in K2EDTA tubes by collaborating institutions according to the institutions' own protocols. For TCRbeta analysis, collaborators shipped samples as frozen whole blood, isolated PBMCs, or DNA extracted from either of those sample types. The immunoSEQ Assay, a bias-controlled multiplex PCR, was used to amplify TCRbeta CDR3 regions from genomic DNA. As for the original processing: Within the assay, amplification of reference gene primers was used to estimate how many nucleated cells each sample contained. Sequence reads were collapsed and filtered to measure the absolute abundance of every unique TCRbeta CDR3 rearrangement. Productive Simpson clonality was computed per sample as the square root of Simpson's diversity index over productive rearrangements. TCRdb carries this immuneACCESS record with in-frame sequences only. Its versions omit some clonotypes, under half of them owing to an unresolved V gene in the studies checked, with the rest unexplained. V and J calls plus clone size are reproduced from that table; the DNA served to infer D and trimming. For this sample the table gives 100,000 to 150,000 clones, of which 87% were detected only once. 25% to 30% of the sample lies in the top ten.

In regard to this clone: No cognate antigen has been identified for it. The input lacks base qualities; no much larger clone sits a single base away.

Input material: peripheral blood. The clonotype originates from a woman aged 70-85 years with acute or convalescent COVID-19. The chain uses TRBV19 and TRBJ1-3, with the D gene not clear enough to name. CDR3 loop: CASSIVHSSGNTIYF. Here is the DNA: TGTGCCAGTAGTATAGTCCACAGCTCTGGAAACACCATATATTTT.